This TCR beta chain comes out of a study of blood T cell repertoires in COVID-19 (dated by TCRdb to 2020 to 2022). Turning to the overall study: Samples from collaborators originated in the United States, Italy and Spain and spanned both the acute and convalescent phases of COVID-19. The repertoires were made available in a free public database intended to serve as a resource for research on the immune response to SARS-CoV-2. Samples came from the ongoing ImmuneRACE study (first 160 participants) plus 1,254 subjects from 6 global collaborators. Where available, HLA class I and class II types were taken from metadata supplied by the sample provider and were not determined by assay-based typing. Deeply sampled blood TCRbeta repertoires from subjects exposed to, actively infected with, or recovered from COVID-19 were included in the dataset. The material from the prospective study consisted of cDNA or gDNA derived from T cells, B-cell-depleted T cells, or PBMCs. The sample metadata nearly always contained a de-identified subject ID, COVID-19 status, age in years and sex.

Study-wide findings and limitations: The quantity of clinical and demographic metadata differed by source and by participant and was supplied without curation.

Concerning this clone itself: Its antigen remains undetermined. No much larger clonotype is one base removed from it; base qualities were not supplied.

The collaborating institutions used their own protocols to collect whole blood in K2EDTA tubes. For TCRbeta analysis, collaborators shipped samples in one of three forms: frozen whole blood, isolated PBMCs, or DNA extracted from either of those sample types. The immunoSEQ Assay, a bias-controlled multiplex PCR, was used to amplify TCRbeta CDR3 regions from genomic DNA. The published analysis was carried out like this. Nucleated cell counts per sample were estimated from amplification of reference gene primers within the assay. To quantify the absolute abundance of each unique TCRbeta CDR3 rearrangement, sequence reads were collapsed and filtered. Productive Simpson clonality was computed per sample as the square root of Simpson's diversity index over productive rearrangements. Held by TCRdb, this immuneACCESS table contains in-frame sequences only and omits some clones. Under half of the omission traces to an unresolved V gene where checked; the cause of the rest is unknown. The D gene and trimming were derived from the DNA, and the V and J assignments and clone size from that table. The sample has under 150,000 clones on record, over 70% of them singletons. The top ten hold about 9% of the sample.

The sequence derives from a man aged 50 to 60 with active or convalescent COVID-19. The specimen sequenced was peripheral blood.

The nucleotide sequence is given as TGTGCCAGCAGAGACAGGGTGGAGGAGCAGTACTTC. Protein translation: CASRDRVEEQYF. The V gene is TRBV21-1 and the J gene is TRBJ2-7; no check of the table's D call, TRBD1, against the DNA was made. TRBV21-1 is described as a pseudogene. The CDR3 runs 12 residues from the cysteine to the phenylalanine. Only the CDR3 portion is preserved as DNA: 36 bases, with reading frame beginning at the first base.